The clone carrying this TCR beta chain appeared a single time. The protocol was immunoSEQ multiplex PCR, while the TCRdb copy is restricted to in-frame clones and leaves out a portion. The sample records 150,000 to 200,000 clones, roughly nine tenths being singletons. The V and J ends lost 3 bases and 6 bases respectively, with 13 bases between them. This CDR3 is built from 14 residues. CDR1 and CDR2 (germline): SGHNT, YYREEE (reference sequence). This entry is derived from a study of blood T cell repertoires in COVID-19. For the study at large: From the United States, Italy and Spain came samples of acute and convalescent COVID-19. In each case, the material was cDNA or gDNA derived from T cells, B-cell-depleted T cells, or PBMCs.

This rearrangement joins TRBV5-4 to TRBJ2-4, with a tentative D call TRBD2 (6 bases). The receptor's source is a man between 18 and 29 years old who had recovered from COVID-19. Sequenced input: peripheral blood. The CDR3 sequence is CASSSGYGRNIQYF. CDR3 DNA: TGTGCCAGCAGCTCCGGCTACGGGAGAAACATTCAGTACTTC.